Listed here are 11 T cell receptor beta chains from one sample, sequenced in a study of beta chain features in type 1 diabetes. Sequenced material consisted of expressed TCRB transcripts (all of the isolated RNA was reverse transcribed). Method: immunoSEQ multiplex PCR; TCRdb's copy keeps in-frame clones and lacks some. The profile shows 200,000 to 300,000 clones, about 26% of them singletons. Sequenced material: central memory CD4+ T cells from blood. Every receptor here comes from a man aged 30 to 39 in good health.

In regard to this clone: This sample also contains other DNA sequences that code for the same CDR3. The chain employs TRBV11-2 and TRBJ2-5, with D possibly being TRBD2 (5 bases). From germline, CDR1 is SGHAT and CDR2 FQNNGV. The CDR3 has 12 amino acids. V dropped 2 bases and J dropped 4 bases, with 5 bases sitting between them. The CDR3 DNA follows: TGTGCCAGCAGCTTACGGGGAGAGACCCAGTACTTC. Translated, it gives CASSLRGETQYF.

This clone was counted a few times. The chain couples TRBV7-2 to TRBJ2-5; possible D gene TRBD1, 5 bases. Per germline, CDR1 SGHTA and CDR2 FQGNSA. Trimming left V 4 bases short and J 4 bases short, with 13 bases between. The CDR3 sequence is 14 residues long. The CDR3 loop is CASSSARGGETQYF. CDR3 bases: TGTGCCAGCAGCTCCGCTAGGGGTGGAGAGACCCAGTACTTC.

The chain has TRBV19 and TRBJ2-7; D ambiguous. Trimming stripped 5 bases from V and 0 bases from J, with 14 bases between. The CDR3 is made up of 15 amino acids. Germline assignment: CDR1 LNHDA and CDR2 SQIVND (reference sequence). CDR3 loop: CASSLSGLPSYEQYF. The CDR3 bases are TGTGCCAGTAGTCTATCCGGGCTGCCCTCCTACGAGCAGTACTTC.

This clone was picked up many times. CDR3 sequence (DNA): TGTGCCAGCAGCCCGCCGCGGGCCACCGGGGAGCTGTTTTTT. Translating it yields CASSPPRATGELFF. The chain recombines TRBV11-2 with TRBJ2-2; TRBD2 is a possible D gene (5 bases). This CDR3 comprises 14 residues. Germline-derived CDR1 and CDR2 are SGHAT and FQNNGV. V gave up 5 bases and J gave up 4 bases, with 11 bases separating them.

This rearrangement joins TRBV25-1 to TRBJ2-3, with 7 bases matching TRBD2. The V gene's germline CDR1 is MGHDK and CDR2 SYGVNS. The V and J ends lost 3 bases and 4 bases, in that order; junction bases with no gene match: 7. CDR3 length: 15 residues. CDR3 bases: TGTGCCAGCAGTGAGGCCAGCGGGGTGCCAGATACGCAGTATTTT. Its protein is CASSEASGVPDTQYF.

Only a few counts were recorded for this clone. The gene calls are TRBV30 and TRBJ2-1, with 11 nucleotides matching TRBD2. Germline V gene data show CDR1 as GTSNPN and CDR2 as SVGIG (reference sequence). The CDR3 runs to 16 residues. Losses at the gene ends were 0 bases for V and 9 bases for J; bases not matched to a gene: 10. CDR3 sequence reads: CAWSVWGTSGPSEQFF. In DNA form, the CDR3 reads TGTGCCTGGAGTGTATGGGGGACTAGCGGCCCCTCTGAGCAGTTCTTC.

This chain joins TRBV10-3 and TRBJ2-1; TRBD2 aligns across 11 bases. CDR3 length: 14 residues. V was clipped by 4 bases and J by 5 bases; unmatched bases: 1. Germline lookup yields CDR1 ENHRY and CDR2 SYGVKD. CDR3 loop: CAISGSGGDNEQFF. Here the CDR3 DNA reads TGTGCCATCAGTGGTAGCGGGGGGGACAATGAGCAGTTCTTC.

The J gene is TRBJ2-7, the V gene TRBV4-3; 9 nucleotides agree with TRBD2. This CDR3 has 15 amino acids. The trim removed 1 base at V and 3 bases at J, leaving 4 bases unmatched. The germline CDR1 and CDR2 sequences are LGHNA and YSLEER. CDR3 DNA: TGCGCCAGCAGCCAAGGTAGCGGGAGTTTCTACGAGCAGTACTTC. This gives the protein CASSQGSGSFYEQYF.

There are a few counts of this clone. CDR3 residues: CASSPGTSGLYNEQFF. CDR3 coding DNA: TGCGCCAGCAGCCCCGGGACTAGCGGACTCTACAATGAGCAGTTCTTC. The chain combines TRBV5-1 with TRBJ2-1, with 11 bases fitting TRBD2. This CDR3 contains 16 residues. From germline, CDR1 is SGHRS and CDR2 YFSETQ. With 4 bases clipped from V and 3 bases from J, the junction kept 6 bases outside the gene matches. Full variable domain (missing parts from reference TRBV5-1 and TRBJ2-1): KAGVTQTPRYLIKTRGQQVTLSCSPISGHRSVSWYQQTPGQGLQFLFEYFSETQRNKGNFPGRFSGRQFSNSRSEMNVSTLELGDSALYLCASSPGTSGLYNEQFFGPGTRLTVL.

This rearrangement joins TRBV28 to TRBJ2-7, with TRBD2 identical over 9 bases. CDR1 and CDR2 from the germline V gene are MDHEN and SYDVKM. V was pared by 6 bases and J by 2 bases, with 8 bases of the junction left unmatched. The CDR3 has 15 amino acids. The DNA of the CDR3 is TGTGCCAGCAGACCTACTAGCGGGCCGGCCTACGAGCAGTACTTC. Protein product: CASRPTSGPAYEQYF.

With respect to this clone: Other DNA sequences in the sample encode the same CDR3. This chain joins TRBV30 and TRBJ1-1, with D maybe TRBD1 (5 bases). The CDR3 loop spans 13 amino acids. The V and J ends lost 0 bases and 3 bases respectively, with 8 bases between them. The germline V gene has CDR1 GTSNPN and CDR2 SVGIG (reference sequence). The chain's CDR3 is CAWSVTGDTEAFF. DNA of the CDR3: TGTGCCTGGAGTGTAACGGGGGACACTGAAGCTTTCTTT.